These 29 T cell receptor beta chains share one sample of origin, sequenced in a study of response to subunit inactivated influenza vaccine. TCRdb used MiXCR to reprocess the RT-PCR reads, holding one entry per CDR3 protein. The data contain about 830,000 distinct CDR3 sequences, around a sixth of them singletons. Material: PBMCs from blood, obtained about 5 days after vaccination. The receptors were sampled from a man aged 50 to 59 who received an inactivated influenza vaccine.

This clonotype has a handful of counts. The chain links TRBV5-6 to TRBJ1-3; D not resolved. The length of the CDR3 is 17 residues. Germline lookup yields CDR1 SGHDT and CDR2 YYEEEE. Trimming removed 4 bases from V and 0 bases from J, with 17 bases in between. The CDR3 protein is CASSPASDRFSGNTIYF. The DNA for the CDR3 is TGTGCCAGCAGCCCGGCATCTGACCGCTTCTCTGGAAACACCATATATTTT.

This clonotype was picked up a small number of times. This rearrangement joins TRBV29-1 to TRBJ2-4; 11 nucleotides agree with TRBD2. Trimming removed 4 bases from V and 1 base from J; junction bases left unmatched: 0. The CDR3 covers 14 residues. Germline V gene data show CDR1 as SQVTM and CDR2 as ANQGSEA. The CDR3 coding sequence is TGCAGCGTTGGACTAGCGGGGGCCAAAAACATTCAGTACTTC. Its translation is CSVGLAGAKNIQYF.

This chain uses TRBV10-1 with TRBJ2-1; the match to TRBD1 covers 7 bases. The CDR3 length is 14 residues. Germline V CDR1 and CDR2: WNHNN, SYGVQD (reference sequence). Losses at the gene ends were 6 bases for V and 4 bases for J; bases not matched to a gene: 6. CDR3 nucleotide sequence: TGCGCCAGCAGCCTGACAGGGCGGTACAATGAGCAGTTCTTC. Translating it yields CASSLTGRYNEQFF.

This clonotype turned up a few times. This chain joins TRBV6-2 or TRBV6-3 and TRBJ2-7; 9 bases agree with TRBD2. CDR3 length: 16 residues. CDR1 and CDR2 from the germline V gene are MNHEY and SVGEGT. V lost 4 bases to trimming and J lost 0 bases; unmatched junction nucleotides: 7. The CDR3 DNA reads as TGTGCCAGCAGTTTTCCCGGGACTAGCCACTCCTACGAGCAGTACTTC. It is translated as CASSFPGTSHSYEQYF.

This rearrangement joins TRBV9 to TRBJ2-6; D is undetermined. V was trimmed by 2 bases and J by 0 bases, leaving 12 bases between them. This CDR3 has 17 amino acids. The germline gives CDR1 SGDLS, CDR2 YYNGEE. CDR3 region: CASSVSQVISGANVLTF. The DNA of the CDR3 is TGTGCCAGCAGCGTTTCCCAGGTGATCTCTGGGGCCAACGTCCTGACTTTC.

This clonotype occurred many times. The genes are TRBV11-2 and TRBJ2-7, with 7 positions matching TRBD1. CDR1 is SGHAT, CDR2 FQNNGV, per germline. The V and J ends lost 4 bases and 13 bases, in that order; junction bases with no gene match: 10. This CDR3 spans 12 amino acids. The CDR3 region is CASSYLGQAPYF. In nucleotides, the CDR3 is TGTGCCAGCAGCTACCTAGGACAGGCTCCCTACTTC.

The chain combines TRBV7-8 with TRBJ2-5; TRBD1 might be the D (5 bases). V shed 5 bases and J shed 5 bases, with 18 bases lying between them. The CDR3 runs to 15 residues. The germline V gene encodes CDR1 SGHVS and CDR2 FQNEAQ. The CDR3 loop reads CASSPLGLVLETQYF. The CDR3 DNA is TGTGCCAGCAGCCCCTTGGGGCTGGTCCTGGAGACCCAGTACTTC.

This clonotype was found many times. This CDR3 reads CSASWVASGQGFHGYTF. CDR3 sequence (DNA): TGCAGTGCTAGTTGGGTTGCATCCGGACAGGGGTTCCATGGCTACACCTTC. The rearrangement joins TRBV20-1 to TRBJ1-2; TRBD1 matches at 9 bases. The CDR3 runs to 17 residues. Losses at the gene ends were 3 bases for V and 6 bases for J; bases not matched to a gene: 17. Germline loops: CDR1 DFQATT, CDR2 SNEGSKA (reference sequence).

This sequence joins TRBV3-1 and TRBJ2-4, with unresolved D. Between the trimmed V and J ends, which lost 2 bases and 0 bases, there was a span of 5 bases. The germline V gene encodes CDR1 LGHDT and CDR2 YNNKEL (reference sequence). There are 14 residues in the CDR3. CDR3 DNA sequence: TGTGCCAGCAGCCAAATGACAGCCAAAAACATTCAGTACTTC. It yields the protein CASSQMTAKNIQYF.

This clonotype was seen more than once but under ten times. This chain links TRBV12-3 or TRBV12-4 with TRBJ1-2, with 7 bases lining up with TRBD1. The CDR3 contains 16 residues. J lost 4 bases, V lost 7 bases, and 15 bases had no gene match. CDR3 in amino acids: CASTDRRQGVGYGYTF. For the CDR3, the DNA is TGTGCCAGCACCGATAGGCGTCAGGGGGTAGGCTATGGCTACACCTTC.

This clonotype was picked up a small number of times. V usage is TRBV20-1 and J usage is TRBJ2-7; D possibly corresponds to TRBD2 (7 bases). This CDR3 has 14 amino acids. V was cut by 3 bases and J by 0 bases, with 12 bases left in between. The germline gives CDR1 DFQATT, CDR2 SNEGSKA (reference sequence). The CDR3 bases are TGCAGTGCTAGCGGGGGGCTTGGCTCCTACGAGCAGTACTTC. Its protein product is CSASGGLGSYEQYF.

The rearrangement links TRBV7-3 to TRBJ2-1; 7 nucleotides align to TRBD2. Trimming at V came to 5 bases and at J to 2 bases, leaving 6 bases not matched to a gene. Looked up from germline, CDR1 is SGHTA and CDR2 is FQGTGA. CDR3 length: 15 amino acids. CDR3 DNA: TGTGCCAGCAGCCCCTCAGCGGGGCCCTACAATGAGCAGTTCTTC. This gives the protein CASSPSAGPYNEQFF.

This clonotype was counted between two and nine times. V usage is TRBV7-2 and J usage is TRBJ2-1; 12 bases agree with TRBD2. V trimming: 6 bases; J trimming: 4 bases; junction bases outside the gene matches: 4. CDR3 size: 15 residues. Germline-derived CDR1 and CDR2 are SGHTA and FQGNSA. The CDR3 loop reads CASSRTSGEYNEQFF. The CDR3 DNA is TGTGCCAGCAGTCGGACTAGCGGGGAATACAATGAGCAGTTCTTC.

This clonotype was observed a few times. The rearrangement links TRBV6-5 to TRBJ1-4; a weak D match, TRBD1 (6 bases). The CDR3 runs 12 residues. The V gene lost 7 bases and the J gene lost 15 bases, with 18 bases spanning the gap. CDR1 MNHEY and CDR2 SVGAGI come from the germline V gene. This CDR3 is CASMGGPGVMFF. For the CDR3, the DNA is TGTGCCAGCATGGGGGGGCCAGGGGTGATGTTTTTT.

A few counts support this clonotype. The V call is TRBV6-5, the J call TRBJ2-1, with no clear D. Germline V CDR1 and CDR2: MNHEY, SVGAGI. Between the trimmed V and J ends, which lost 11 bases and 7 bases, there was a span of 3 bases. The CDR3 is made up of 8 amino acids. This chain's CDR3 is CAGNEQFF. The CDR3 bases are TGTGCCGGGAATGAGCAGTTCTTC.

This chain uses TRBV3-1 with TRBJ2-2; D remains ambiguous. The CDR3 has 16 amino acids. Trimming took off 1 base at V and 4 bases at J, with 13 bases between the two ends. Per germline, CDR1 LGHDT and CDR2 YNNKEL (reference sequence). In DNA form, the CDR3 reads TGTGCCAGCAGCCAAGGGGGTTTTTCTGGCACCGGGGAGCTGTTTTTT. Its translation is CASSQGGFSGTGELFF.

This chain uses TRBV21-1 with TRBJ1-5; TRBD1 reflects the table's D call only, with no check against the DNA. TRBV21-1 is annotated as a pseudogene. CDR3 length equals 16 residues. The CDR3 here is CAGSPDPNLGDQPQHF. The CDR3, as DNA: TGTGCCGGCAGTCCGGATCCCAACCTGGGGGATCAGCCCCAGCATTTT.

There are a few counts of this clonotype. The chain joins TRBV5-4 to TRBJ2-3, with 11 nucleotides matching TRBD2. Germline trimming cut 2 bases from V and 0 bases from J; bases unmatched to any gene: 11. The CDR3 has 19 residues. Germline values: CDR1 SGHNT, CDR2 YYREEE (reference sequence). DNA for the CDR3: TGTGCCAGCAGCTTCGGACTAGCGGGTGCCGGGCTTAGCACAGATACGCAGTATTTT. Protein sequence: CASSFGLAGAGLSTDTQYF.

The chain employs TRBV5-1 and TRBJ2-1; 9 bases fit TRBD1. The germline V gene has CDR1 SGHRS and CDR2 YFSETQ. Trimming removed 0 bases from V and 11 bases from J; junction bases left unmatched: 9. The CDR3 totals 15 residues. This chain's CDR3 is CASSLGIMDRGKQFF. CDR3 nucleotide sequence: TGCGCCAGCAGCTTGGGCATTATGGACAGGGGAAAGCAGTTCTTC.

This clonotype was seen ten or more times. This chain connects TRBV5-1 to TRBJ2-5, with D tentatively TRBD1 or TRBD2 (5 bases each). Germline CDR1 reads SGHRS; CDR2 reads YFSETQ. This CDR3 region has 15 residues. V shed 4 bases and J shed 2 bases, with 15 bases lying between them. CDR3 nucleotide sequence: TGCGCCAGCAGCCCAGGATCCTGGGGGCAAGAGACCCAGTACTTC. Its translation: CASSPGSWGQETQYF.

This clonotype was counted only a few times. V gene TRBV10-3 combines with J gene TRBJ2-1; no reliable D call. Germline V gives CDR1 ENHRY, CDR2 SYGVKD. With 6 bases removed from V and 0 bases from J, the gap between germline ends came to 9 bases. The CDR3 has 14 amino acids. The CDR3 loop reads CAIRELSSYNEQFF. The CDR3 DNA follows: TGTGCCATCAGGGAGCTTAGCTCCTACAATGAGCAGTTCTTC.

The chain carries TRBV4-3 and TRBJ2-5; 7 bases fit TRBD2. CDR1 is LGHNA, CDR2 YSLEER, per germline. V was pared by 1 base and J by 5 bases, with 7 bases of the junction left unmatched. The CDR3 loop spans 15 amino acids. CDR3 nucleotide sequence: TGCGCCAGCAGCCAAGTTGCAGGTAGCGGGGAGACCCAGTACTTC. Translation: CASSQVAGSGETQYF.

The chain joins TRBV28 to TRBJ1-5, with 7 positions matching TRBD1. Germline CDR1 and CDR2: MDHEN and SYDVKM. J lost 5 bases, V lost 6 bases, and 7 bases had no gene match. This CDR3 region has 14 residues. CDR3 loop: CASSLDRRDQPQHF. CDR3 coding DNA: TGTGCCAGCAGCCTGGACAGGCGTGATCAGCCCCAGCATTTT.

The V and J genes are TRBV20-1 and TRBJ1-1, with D perhaps matching TRBD1 (6 bases). The CDR3 spans 13 residues. CDR1 DFQATT and CDR2 SNEGSKA come from the germline V gene (reference sequence). The V end lost 2 bases, the J end lost 4 bases, and 11 bases lay between the germline ends. The CDR3 is CSARTYRVTEAFF. The CDR3 bases are TGCAGTGCTAGAACATACAGGGTCACTGAAGCTTTCTTT.

This clonotype was observed once. The CDR3 here is CASSASGRWDEQYF. In DNA, the CDR3 is TGTGCCAGCAGCGCCAGCGGGAGGTGGGACGAGCAGTACTTC. This chain uses TRBV7-6 with TRBJ2-7; 9 positions agree with TRBD2. Germline-derived CDR1 and CDR2 are SGHVS and FNYEAQ. The CDR3 is 14 amino acids. Trimming at V came to 5 bases and at J to 5 bases, leaving 7 bases not matched to a gene.

The genes are TRBV27 and TRBJ2-3; 11 nucleotides agree with TRBD2. This CDR3 spans 17 amino acids. CDR1 and CDR2 from the germline V gene are MNHEY and SMNVEV (reference sequence). The J segment lost 4 bases and the V segment lost 5 bases, leaving 11 bases of the junction unmatched. This CDR3 reads CASSPYHFSGRADTQYF. CDR3 nucleotide sequence: TGTGCCAGCAGTCCCTACCACTTTAGCGGGAGGGCAGATACGCAGTATTTT.

Details on this clonotype: At one end, the junction sequence differs from germline, possibly due to a read error. The J gene is TRBJ2-1, the V gene TRBV14; a weak D match, TRBD1 (5 bases). Looked up from germline, CDR1 is SGHDN and CDR2 is FVKESK. The CDR3 is made up of 14 amino acids. CDR3 sequence reads: CASIQDRSGSEQFF. The CDR3 DNA is TGTGCCAGCATCCAAGATCGATCAGGGTCCGAGCAGTTCTTC.

This clonotype turned up a few times. The chain couples TRBV19 to TRBJ2-2; the D gene is possibly TRBD1 (5 bases). Germline V CDR1 and CDR2: LNHDA, SQIVND (reference sequence). CDR3 size: 15 residues. V gave up 5 bases and J gave up 4 bases, with 14 bases separating them. Here the CDR3 reads CASSFRAAGTGELFF. The CDR3 nucleotides are TGTGCCAGTAGTTTCAGGGCAGCAGGCACCGGGGAGCTGTTTTTT. Using reference TRBV19 and TRBJ2-2 for the parts outside the CDR3, the full variable domain is DGGITQSPKYLFRKEGQNVTLSCEQNLNHDAMYWYRQDPGQGLRLIYYSQIVNDFQKGDIAEGYSVSREKKESFPLTVTSAQKNPTAFYLCASSFRAAGTGELFFGEGSRLTVL.

CDR3 protein: CASSLQGTGTTQYF. The CDR3 DNA is TGCGCCAGCAGCTTGCAGGGGACAGGGACGACCCAGTACTTC. The J gene is TRBJ2-5, the V gene TRBV5-1, with TRBD1 matching 9 bases. V was clipped by 1 base and J by 7 bases; unmatched bases: 5. The CDR3 length is 14 residues. Germline V gives CDR1 SGHRS, CDR2 YFSETQ.